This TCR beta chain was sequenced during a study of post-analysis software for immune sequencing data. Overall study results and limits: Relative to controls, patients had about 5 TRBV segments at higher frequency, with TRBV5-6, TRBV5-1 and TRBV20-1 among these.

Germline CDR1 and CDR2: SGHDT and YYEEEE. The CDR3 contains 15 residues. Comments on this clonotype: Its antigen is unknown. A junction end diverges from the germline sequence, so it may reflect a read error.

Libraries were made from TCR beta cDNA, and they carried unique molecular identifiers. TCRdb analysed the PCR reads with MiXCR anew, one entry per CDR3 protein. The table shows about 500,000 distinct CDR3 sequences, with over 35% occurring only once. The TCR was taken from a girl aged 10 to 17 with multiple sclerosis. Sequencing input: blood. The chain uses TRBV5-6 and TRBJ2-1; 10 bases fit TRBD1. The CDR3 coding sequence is TGTGTCAGCAGCCCCTGGGACAGGGGCTACAATGAGCAGTTCTTC. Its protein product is CVSSPWDRGYNEQFF.